The sequence of this TCR beta chain was determined in a study of long-term antiretroviral therapy in people with HIV. Study-wide findings and caveats: ART was followed by higher diversity that remained below transplant donor controls.

The CDR3 extends over 16 amino acids. The trim removed 0 bases at V and 3 bases at J, leaving 4 bases unmatched. Germline lookup yields CDR1 LNHNV and CDR2 YYDKDF (reference sequence). Regarding this clone: Antigen: not known.

Version v3.0 of the immunoSEQ assay ran at survey level. Sequencing used immunoSEQ multiplex PCR; TCRdb keeps in-frame clones, though not all of them. This sample carries roughly 35,000 clones, roughly 85% of them seen once, and the ten largest clones take about 4.3%. The genes are TRBV15 and TRBJ2-2; 7 positions match TRBD2. The sequenced sample was unsorted PBMCs, obtained about 3.5 years after starting antiretroviral therapy. The receptor comes from a man between 18 and 35 years old with HIV. CDR3 in DNA: TGTGCCACCAGCAGAGAAGGGAGGGGCGACACCGGGGAGCTGTTTTTT. Translating it yields CATSREGRGDTGELFF.